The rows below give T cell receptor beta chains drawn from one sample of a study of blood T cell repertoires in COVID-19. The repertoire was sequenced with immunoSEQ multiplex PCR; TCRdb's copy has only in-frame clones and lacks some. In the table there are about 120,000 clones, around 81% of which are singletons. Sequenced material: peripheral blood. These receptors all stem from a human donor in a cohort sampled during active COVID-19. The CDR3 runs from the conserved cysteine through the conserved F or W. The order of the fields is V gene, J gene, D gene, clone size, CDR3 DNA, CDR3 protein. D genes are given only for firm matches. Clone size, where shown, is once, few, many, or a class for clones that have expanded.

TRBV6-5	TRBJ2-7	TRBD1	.	TGTGCCAGCAGCTACCGGACAGGGCGGGACGAGCAGTACTTC	CASSYRTGRDEQYF
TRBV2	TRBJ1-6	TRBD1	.	TGTGCCAGCAGCCGGAGACAGGGGGCGGATTCACCCCTCCACTTT	CASSRRQGADSPLHF
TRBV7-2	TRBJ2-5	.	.	TGTGCCAGCAGCTCAGGACAAGCGGAGACCCAGTACTTC	CASSSGQAETQYF
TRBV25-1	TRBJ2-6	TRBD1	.	TGTGCCAGCAGCTTGAACAGGGGGCCTTTCTCTGGGGCCAACGTCCTGACTTTC	CASSLNRGPFSGANVLTF
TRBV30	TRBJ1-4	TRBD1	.	TGTGCCTGGAGTTCTACGGACAGGGGAGTAAGGGAAAAACTGTTTTTT	CAWSSTDRGVREKLFF
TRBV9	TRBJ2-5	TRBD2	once	TGTGCCAGCAGCGTAGTCCCAGCGGGGCTCCAAGAGACCCAGTACTTC	CASSVVPAGLQETQYF
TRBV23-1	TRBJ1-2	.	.	TGCGCCAGCAGTCATGGGGGGGGCGGCAACTACTATGGCTACACCTTC	CASSHGGGGNYYGYTF
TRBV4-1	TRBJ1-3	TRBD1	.	TGCGCCAGCAGTGCGGCGACAGGGGGCTCTGGAAACACCATATATTTT	CASSAATGGSGNTIYF
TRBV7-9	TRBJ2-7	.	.	TGTGCCAGCAGCTTATCGACGGGAGTGAGGGCCTACGAGCAGTACTTC	CASSLSTGVRAYEQYF
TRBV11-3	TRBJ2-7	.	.	TGTGCCAGCAGCTTAGCTAGGGGTAGTTACGAGCAGTACTTC	CASSLARGSYEQYF
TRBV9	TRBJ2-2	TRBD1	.	TGTGCCAGCAGCGTAGAGTCGAGGGGGCACTGGACCGGGGAGCTGTTTTTT	CASSVESRGHWTGELFF
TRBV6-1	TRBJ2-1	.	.	TGTGCCAGCAGTGAACTAGGGGGATGGGTGATTACAGAGCAGTTCTTC	CASSELGGWVITEQFF
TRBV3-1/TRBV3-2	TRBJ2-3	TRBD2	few	TGTGCCAGCAGCCGGCGAGTCGGGGGGGGCACAGATACGCAGTATTTT	CASSRRVGGGTDTQYF
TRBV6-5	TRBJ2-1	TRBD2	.	TGTGCCAGCAGTTTTGGCGGGAGGGCCTCGAATGAGCAGTTCTTC	CASSFGGRASNEQFF
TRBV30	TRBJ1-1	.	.	TGTGCCTGGAGTGACAGAATGAACACTGAAGCTTTCTTT	CAWSDRMNTEAFF
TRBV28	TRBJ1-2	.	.	TGTGCCAGCAGTCCCGTGACAGACTATGGCTACACCTTC	CASSPVTDYGYTF
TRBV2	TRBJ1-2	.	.	TGTGCCAGCAGTGAAGCGCCAGGGAGGAACTATGGCTACACCTTC	CASSEAPGRNYGYTF
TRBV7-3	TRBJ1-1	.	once	TGTGCCAGCAGCTTAGACAGAAGTTTTGAAGCTTTCTTT	CASSLDRSFEAFF
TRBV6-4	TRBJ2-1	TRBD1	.	TGTGCCAGCAGCCGCGGACAGGGGGCGCACTATGAGCAGTTCTTC	CASSRGQGAHYEQFF
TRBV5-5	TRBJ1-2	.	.	TGTGCCAGCAGCTTGGGAGGGAACTATGGCTACACCTTC	CASSLGGNYGYTF
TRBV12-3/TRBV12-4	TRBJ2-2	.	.	TGTGCCAGCAGTTTTGCGGGGTACGGGGAGCTGTTTTTT	CASSFAGYGELFF
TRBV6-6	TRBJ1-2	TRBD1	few	TGTGCCAGCACCCCGGAGACAGGGGCCCTCTATGGCTACACCTTC	CASTPETGALYGYTF
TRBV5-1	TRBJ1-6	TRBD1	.	TGCGCCAGCAGCCGGACAGGGGAGAATTCACCCCTCCACTTT	CASSRTGENSPLHF
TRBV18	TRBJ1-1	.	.	TGTGCCAGCTCCCTGGGACTCCTGAACACTGAAGCTTTCTTT	CASSLGLLNTEAFF
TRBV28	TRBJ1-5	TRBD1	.	TGTGCCAGCATCTACCGCCGACAGGGGAGAAGCCAGCCCCAGCATTTT	CASIYRRQGRSQPQHF
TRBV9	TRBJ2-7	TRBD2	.	TGTGCCAGCAGCCCGGGGACTAGCTCGGTTGACGAGCAGTACTTC	CASSPGTSSVDEQYF
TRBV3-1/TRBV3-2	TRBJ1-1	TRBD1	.	TGTGCCAGCAGCCGAGGACAGGCCGGCACTGAAGCTTTCTTT	CASSRGQAGTEAFF
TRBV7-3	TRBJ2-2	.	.	TGTGCCAGCAGCTTAAAGCAGGATGGCGGGGAGCTGTTTTTT	CASSLKQDGGELFF
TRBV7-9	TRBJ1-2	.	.	TGTGCCAGCAGATTGCAGGGCATAGGTTATGGCTACACCTTC	CASRLQGIGYGYTF
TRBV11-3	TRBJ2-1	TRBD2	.	TGTGCCAGCAGCCGCGGGGGGGTAGAGCAGTTCTTC	CASSRGGVEQFF
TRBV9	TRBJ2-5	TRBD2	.	TGTGCCAGCAGCGTGAGCGGGGGGGCGGAGACCCAGTACTTC	CASSVSGGAETQYF
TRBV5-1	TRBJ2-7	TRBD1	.	TGCGCCAGCAGCTTTACAACCGGGACAGCCTACGAGCAGTACTTC	CASSFTTGTAYEQYF
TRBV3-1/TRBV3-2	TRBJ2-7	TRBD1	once	TGTGCCAGCAGCCAAGGCAGGGACAGAGCCTACGAGCAGTACTTC	CASSQGRDRAYEQYF
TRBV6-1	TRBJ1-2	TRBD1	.	TGTGCCAGCAGGGAACAGGGGGCTCCGATTAACTATGGCTACACCTTC	CASREQGAPINYGYTF
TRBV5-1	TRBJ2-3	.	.	TGCGCCAGCAGCTTGGGTTACGCTACTATGGGCACAGATACGCAGTATTTT	CASSLGYATMGTDTQYF
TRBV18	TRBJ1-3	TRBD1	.	TGTGCCAGCTCACCGTGGGACAGCTCGTTTGGAAACACCATATATTTT	CASSPWDSSFGNTIYF
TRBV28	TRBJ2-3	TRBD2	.	TGTGCCAGCAGTTTGTCCCGATCTAGCGGGGTCCACCGGTATTTT	CASSLSRSSGVHRYF
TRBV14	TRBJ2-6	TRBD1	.	TGTGCCAGCAGCCGATCGGGACAGGGGACCGGGGCCAACGTCCTGACTTTC	CASSRSGQGTGANVLTF
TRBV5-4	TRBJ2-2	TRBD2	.	TGTGCCAGCAGCTCAGGGACTAGCGGGAGAGGGACCGGGGAGCTGTTTTTT	CASSSGTSGRGTGELFF
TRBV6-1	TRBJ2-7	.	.	TGTGCCAGCAGTGAGGCCGGGACAAACCCCTACGAGCAGTACTTC	CASSEAGTNPYEQYF
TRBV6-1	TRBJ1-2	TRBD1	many	TGTGCCAGCAGTGAAGCGACAGGGAGTAGCTATGGCTACACCTTC	CASSEATGSSYGYTF
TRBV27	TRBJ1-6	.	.	TGTGCCAGCAGTTTGGGGGGGCGCAGCGGACCCCTCCACTTT	CASSLGGRSGPLHF
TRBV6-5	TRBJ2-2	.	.	TGTGCCAGTCACCAGGGTCAGGGCACCGGGGAGCTGTTTTTT	CASHQGQGTGELFF
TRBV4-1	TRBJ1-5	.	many	TGCGCCAGCAGCCAAGATGGGGGGGAGAATCAGCCCCAGCATTTT	CASSQDGGENQPQHF
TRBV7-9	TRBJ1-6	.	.	TGTGCCAGCGCTACAGAGGGAGGGCTCCACTTT	CASATEGGLHF
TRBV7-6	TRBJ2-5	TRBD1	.	TGTGCCAGCAGCTTAACCGGACAGGGGCATTGGGAGACCCAGTACTTC	CASSLTGQGHWETQYF
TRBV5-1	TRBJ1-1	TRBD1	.	TGCGCCAGCAGCCCCCCGTTGGGGGACAGGGAAGCTTTCTTT	CASSPPLGDREAFF
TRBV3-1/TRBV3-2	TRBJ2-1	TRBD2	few	TGTGCCAGCAGCCAAGACCCTAGCGGGATGGGAGTGCAGTTCTTC	CASSQDPSGMGVQFF
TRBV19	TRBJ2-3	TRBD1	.	TGTGCCAGTAGCCGGGACAGGGGTGGAGATACGCAGTATTTT	CASSRDRGGDTQYF
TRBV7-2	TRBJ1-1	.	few	TGTGCCACCTCAAGGGGTCCGAACACTGAAGCTTTCTTT	CATSRGPNTEAFF
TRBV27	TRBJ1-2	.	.	TGTGCCAGCAGTCTACTTGGTCGGGTCAATACCGTGGATGGCTATGGCTACACCTTC	CASSLLGRVNTVDGYGYTF
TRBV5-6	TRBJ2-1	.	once	TGTGCCAGCAGCTCTCCCTTTCGCGGGCAGGAAAAACACAATGAGCAGTTCTTC	CASSSPFRGQEKHNEQFF
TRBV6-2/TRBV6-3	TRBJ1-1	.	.	TGTGCCAGCAGTTACCTTGGACAAACTGAAGCTTTCTTT	CASSYLGQTEAFF
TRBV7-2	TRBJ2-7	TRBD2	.	TGTGCCAGCAGCCGTAGCGGGGGGGCCTTCGAAGAGCAGTACTTC	CASSRSGGAFEEQYF
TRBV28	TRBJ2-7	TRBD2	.	TGTGCCAGCAGTCTAATAGCGGGAGTGGATCTCTACGAGCAGTACTTC	CASSLIAGVDLYEQYF
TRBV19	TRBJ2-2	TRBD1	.	TGTGCCAGTAGTAGTTACAGGGGGTTGGACACCGGGGAGCTGTTTTTT	CASSSYRGLDTGELFF
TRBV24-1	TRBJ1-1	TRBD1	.	TGTGCCACCAGTGATTTGGGGACAGGGAAAGTGGGGACTGAAGCTTTCTTT	CATSDLGTGKVGTEAFF
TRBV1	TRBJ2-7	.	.	TGCACCAGCAGCCAAGCAGACGGGACAGACTGCCCGTCGGGCTCCTACGAGCAGTACTTC	CTSSQADGTDCPSGSYEQYF
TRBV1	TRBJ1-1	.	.	TGCACCGTTGGTTTAGGAAGGAGGAACACTGAAGCTTTCTTT	CTVGLGRRNTEAFF